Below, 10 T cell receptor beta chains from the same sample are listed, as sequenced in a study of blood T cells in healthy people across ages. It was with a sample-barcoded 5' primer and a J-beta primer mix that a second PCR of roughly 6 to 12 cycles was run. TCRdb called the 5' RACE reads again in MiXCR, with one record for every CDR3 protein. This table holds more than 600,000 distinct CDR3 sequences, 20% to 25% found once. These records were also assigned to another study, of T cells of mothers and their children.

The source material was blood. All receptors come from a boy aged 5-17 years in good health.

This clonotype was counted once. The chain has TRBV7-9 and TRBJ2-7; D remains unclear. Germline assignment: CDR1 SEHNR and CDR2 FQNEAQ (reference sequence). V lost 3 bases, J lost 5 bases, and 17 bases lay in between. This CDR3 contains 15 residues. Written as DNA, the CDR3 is TGTGCCAGCAGCTTTGGCCTAGTTGGCCTTGACGAGCAGTACTTC. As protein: CASSFGLVGLDEQYF.

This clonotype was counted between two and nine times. The CDR3 sequence: CASSQDGPLGGTVDTQYF. CDR3 in DNA: TGCGCCAGCAGCCAAGATGGGCCCCTGGGGGGGACCGTGGATACGCAGTATTTT. This chain connects TRBV4-1 to TRBJ2-3, with 7 bases that match TRBD2. The germline CDR1 and CDR2 sequences are MGHRA and YSYEKL. CDR3 size: 18 residues. J gave up 6 bases and V 0 bases, and 15 bases lay outside the gene matches.

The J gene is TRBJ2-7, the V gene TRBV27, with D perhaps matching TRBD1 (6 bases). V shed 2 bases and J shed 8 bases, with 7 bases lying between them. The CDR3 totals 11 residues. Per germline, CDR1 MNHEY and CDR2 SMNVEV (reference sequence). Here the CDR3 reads CASSLGGQQYF. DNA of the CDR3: TGTGCCAGCAGTTTAGGGGGCCAGCAGTACTTC.

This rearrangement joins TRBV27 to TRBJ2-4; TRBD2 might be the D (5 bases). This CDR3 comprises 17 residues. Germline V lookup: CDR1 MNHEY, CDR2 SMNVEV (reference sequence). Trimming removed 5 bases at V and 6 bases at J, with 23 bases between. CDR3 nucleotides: TGTGCCAGCAGTACCCCCGGGGTGGCGGGCGGCGGAAACATTCAGTACTTC. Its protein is CASSTPGVAGGGNIQYF.

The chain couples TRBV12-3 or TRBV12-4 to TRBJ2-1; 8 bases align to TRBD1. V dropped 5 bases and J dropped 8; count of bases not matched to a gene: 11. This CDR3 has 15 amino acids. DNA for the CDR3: TGTGCCAGCAGTCTCGACAGGGGAGGTTGGGATGAGCAGTTCTTC. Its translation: CASSLDRGGWDEQFF.

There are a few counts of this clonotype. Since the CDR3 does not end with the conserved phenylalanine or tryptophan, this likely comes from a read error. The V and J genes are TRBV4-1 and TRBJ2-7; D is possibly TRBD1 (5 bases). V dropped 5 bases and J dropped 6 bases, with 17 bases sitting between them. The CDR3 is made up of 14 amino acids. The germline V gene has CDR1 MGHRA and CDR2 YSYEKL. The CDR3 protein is CASSAPETEGEQYL. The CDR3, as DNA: TGCGCCAGCAGCGCCCCCGAGACAGAAGGCGAGCAGTACCTC.

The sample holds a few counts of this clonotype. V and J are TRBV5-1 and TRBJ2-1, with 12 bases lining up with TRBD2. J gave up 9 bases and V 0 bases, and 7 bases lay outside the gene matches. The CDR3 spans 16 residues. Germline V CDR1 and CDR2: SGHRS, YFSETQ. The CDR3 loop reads CASSLGGLAGTSEQFF. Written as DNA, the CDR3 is TGCGCCAGCAGCTTGGGGGGACTAGCGGGTACCTCTGAGCAGTTCTTC.

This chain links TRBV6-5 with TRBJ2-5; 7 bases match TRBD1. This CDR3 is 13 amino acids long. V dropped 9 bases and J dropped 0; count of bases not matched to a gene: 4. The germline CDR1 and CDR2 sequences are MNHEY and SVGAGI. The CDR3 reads CASGQVDQETQYF. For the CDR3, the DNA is TGTGCCAGTGGACAGGTGGACCAAGAGACCCAGTACTTC.

CDR3 protein: CSVEGGRDYTDTQYF. The CDR3 region has the DNA TGCAGCGTTGAAGGAGGTCGGGACTACACAGATACGCAGTATTTT. The V and J genes are TRBV29-1 and TRBJ2-3; 7 bases agree with TRBD2. CDR3 length: 15 amino acids. V dropped 1 base and J dropped 2; count of bases not matched to a gene: 6. Germline loops: CDR1 SQVTM, CDR2 ANQGSEA.

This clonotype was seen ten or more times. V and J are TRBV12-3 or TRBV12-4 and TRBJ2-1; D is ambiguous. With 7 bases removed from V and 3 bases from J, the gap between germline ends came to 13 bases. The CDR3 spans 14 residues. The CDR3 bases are TGTGCCAGCACCCCGGCTCGCGACTACAATGAGCAGTTCTTC. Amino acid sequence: CASTPARDYNEQFF.